The clone carrying this T cell receptor (beta chain) was recorded only once. The ends were cut back, 5 bases at V and 5 bases at J, with 15 bases in the middle. This CDR3 region has 15 residues. Looked up from germline, CDR1 is MNHNY and CDR2 is SVGAGI (reference sequence). The data were obtained in a study of CD8 T cells in Susac syndrome. An amount of RNA that ranged from about 0.45 to 1 ug was reverse transcribed with random hexamers. One entry per CDR3 protein results from TCRdb running MiXCR on the immunoSEQ multiplex PCR reads. The table has some 130,000 distinct CDR3 sequences, approximately 94% seen once; the top ten hold roughly 0.13%.

The sequence was obtained from a human donor with multiple sclerosis. The chain carries TRBV6-6 and TRBJ2-2, with a weak D call TRBD1 (6 bases). The sequencing input was CD4+ T cells from PBMCs. The CDR3 nucleotides read TGTGCCAGCAGTCACCCGGGACACGGGACCGGGGAGCTGTTTTTT. It encodes CASSHPGHGTGELFF.